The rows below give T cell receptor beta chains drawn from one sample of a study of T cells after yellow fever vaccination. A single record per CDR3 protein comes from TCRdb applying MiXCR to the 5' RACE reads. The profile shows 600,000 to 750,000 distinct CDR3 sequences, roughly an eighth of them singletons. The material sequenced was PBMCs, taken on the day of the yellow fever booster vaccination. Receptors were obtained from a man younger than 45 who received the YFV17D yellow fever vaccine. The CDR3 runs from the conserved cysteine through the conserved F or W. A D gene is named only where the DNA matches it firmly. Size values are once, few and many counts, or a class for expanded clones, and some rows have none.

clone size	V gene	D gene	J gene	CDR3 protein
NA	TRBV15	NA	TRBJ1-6	CATSRVAGNSPLHF
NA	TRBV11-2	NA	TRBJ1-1	CASSLQTALGAEAFF
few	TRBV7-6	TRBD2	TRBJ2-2	CASSQVALLAGGPTGELFF
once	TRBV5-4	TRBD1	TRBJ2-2	CASSLPGQGATGELFF
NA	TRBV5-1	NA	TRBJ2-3	CASSFQGHPTDTQYF
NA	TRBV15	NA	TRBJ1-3	CATSRRGWGNTIYF
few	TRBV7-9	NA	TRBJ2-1	CAGGVRNEQFF
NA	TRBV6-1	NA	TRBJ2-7	CASSRTGTTYEQYF
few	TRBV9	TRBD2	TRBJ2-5	CASSVLAGVGETQYF
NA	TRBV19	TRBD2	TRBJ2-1	CASTSSGAHNEQFF